This is a list of T cell receptor beta chains from one sample in a study of T cell repertoires in cytomegalovirus infection. MiXCR, applied by TCRdb to the reads, yields one record per CDR3 protein. The sample has 100,000 to 150,000 distinct CDR3 sequences; 8.8% are singletons. Sequenced sample: PBMCs. These receptors were collected from a human donor in good health (CMV status not recorded). Some clones in this sample may be carry-over from other donors' samples. The CDR3 runs from the conserved cysteine through the conserved F or W.

j_gene	v_gene	CDR3aa
TRBJ2-1	TRBV7-9	CASSPSGGAYNEQFF
TRBJ2-5	TRBV6-5	CASSYLRQVAEETQYF
TRBJ1-5	TRBV29-1	CSAGYDQPQHF
TRBJ2-5	TRBV7-2	CASSPGQGRETQYF
TRBJ1-2	TRBV7-8	CASSLAPHGTEYGYTF
TRBJ1-3	TRBV6-5	CASSRTDRGSGNTIYF
TRBJ2-7	TRBV4-1	CASSQGPSYEQYF
TRBJ1-5	TRBV28	CASSFRGSSNQPQHF
TRBJ1-2	TRBV5-4	CASSLDRYGYTF
TRBJ2-7	TRBV7-7	CASSPSPTSYEQYF
TRBJ2-7	TRBV5-4	CASSPGQSGEQYF
TRBJ2-7	TRBV19	CASRIYSGSYEQYF
TRBJ1-1	TRBV7-9	CASSPFEANTEAFF
TRBJ2-7	TRBV7-2	CASSQNERFREQYF
TRBJ1-5	TRBV3-1	CASSQENSNQPQHF
TRBJ2-1	TRBV7-9	CASSLVRPSGGNEQFF
TRBJ2-7	TRBV6-6	CASRGPGQGYEQYF
TRBJ2-7	TRBV6-5	CASKELTGGSYEQYF
TRBJ2-5	TRBV7-8	CASSLAASAETQYF
TRBJ2-1	TRBV5-5	CASSYRAERNEQFF
TRBJ1-1	TRBV5-4	CASSLLGAMNTEAFF
TRBJ2-3	TRBV6-4	CASSATFTDTQYF
TRBJ1-1	TRBV7-9	CASRLLNTEAFF
TRBJ2-7	TRBV7-9	CASSHGTGAGYEQYF
TRBJ1-1	TRBV19	CASTRTEAFF
TRBJ1-3	TRBV2	CASTPSGGIGNTIYF
TRBJ1-5	TRBV12-3/TRBV12-4	CASSFISNQPQHF
TRBJ1-2	TRBV28	CASISGQGNHYGYTF
TRBJ2-6	TRBV6-5	CASSYTGANVLTF
TRBJ1-1	TRBV2	CATKSTGTEAFF
TRBJ1-4	TRBV4-2	CASSQAPGGAGTNEKLFF
TRBJ2-5	TRBV5-4	CASSRLEGETQYF
TRBJ1-1	TRBV29-1	CSVGPRNTEAFF
TRBJ1-2	TRBV7-8	CASSTLYGKSDYGYTF
TRBJ2-3	TRBV7-2	CASSLGPLSNPSTDTQYF
TRBJ1-2	TRBV20-1	CSAQQGQGAIEGYTF
TRBJ1-1	TRBV6-5	CASSNTGLNTEAFF
TRBJ2-2	TRBV12-3/TRBV12-4	CASSFTNTGELFF
TRBJ2-1	TRBV29-1	CSVDGSTGTARFDEQFF
TRBJ2-3	TRBV5-5	CASSLGDGTDTQYF
TRBJ2-1	TRBV14	CASSQIRTGGINEQFF
TRBJ2-7	TRBV28	CASSLYSGGASYEQYF
TRBJ2-3	TRBV19	CASSISGGSTDTQYF
TRBJ2-1	TRBV6-2/TRBV6-3	CASRSSGGGNEQFF
TRBJ2-2	TRBV19	CASSIVGSEAGELFF
TRBJ1-4	TRBV7-2	CASSNRDRGLEKLFF
TRBJ1-1	TRBV10-3	CAISGAEGGKAFF
TRBJ1-1	TRBV5-1	CASSSLDWGTEAFF
TRBJ1-2	TRBV4-1	CASSQVPPTGDYGYTF
TRBJ1-1	TRBV28	CASSRRQGNTEAFF
TRBJ2-7	TRBV20-1	CSANLQGYEQYF
TRBJ1-2	TRBV6-5	CASSYGGQGASINGYTF